One and the same sample provided the 13 T cell receptor beta chains below, sequenced in a study of T cells after yellow fever vaccination. TCRdb processed the 5' RACE reads anew with MiXCR; each CDR3 protein has one entry. The repertoire holds 200,000 to 250,000 distinct CDR3 sequences, 2.5% to 3.5% seen once, with 3.2% in the top ten. Material: CD4+ T cells sorted from PBMCs, obtained 10 days after the yellow fever booster vaccination. These receptors were collected from a man aged 18 to 29 who received the YFV17D yellow fever vaccine.

Ten or more counts support this clonotype. The J gene is TRBJ1-1, the V gene TRBV7-9; D might be TRBD1 (5 bases). CDR1 and CDR2 from the germline V gene are SEHNR and FQNEAQ (reference sequence). Trimming cost V 0 bases and J 5 bases, with 10 bases left between them. The CDR3 has 14 amino acids. The CDR3 DNA reads TGTGCCAGCAGCTTAGCTGGCAGGGTTACTGAAGCTTTCTTT. Translation: CASSLAGRVTEAFF.

V is TRBV6-5 and J is TRBJ2-1; weak D call: TRBD2 (5 bases). The CDR3 length is 13 residues. Germline CDR1 is MNHEY and CDR2 is SVGAGI. Trimming shortened V by 0 bases and J by 8 bases, and 8 bases separated the two germline ends. The CDR3 is CASSYSRVHEQFF. In nucleotides, the CDR3 is TGTGCCAGCAGTTACTCGCGGGTCCATGAGCAGTTCTTC.

This clonotype was picked up many times. The J gene is TRBJ2-3, the V gene TRBV7-2; D unresolved. The ends were cut back, 5 bases at V and 5 bases at J, with 8 bases in the middle. This CDR3 is 12 amino acids long. Germline CDR1 and CDR2: SGHTA and FQGNSA. The CDR3 bases are TGTGCCAGCAGCATAAGTCTAGATACGCAGTATTTT. Translation: CASSISLDTQYF.

This clonotype was counted ten times or more. The CDR3 DNA reads as TGCGCCAGCAGTGACGGAGGGTCTATTTCTGAAGCTTTCTTT. Protein: CASSDGGSISEAFF. V usage is TRBV10-1 and J usage is TRBJ1-1; D is unresolved. This CDR3 is 14 amino acids long. Germline values: CDR1 WNHNN, CDR2 SYGVQD (reference sequence). Trimming cost V 3 bases and J 6 bases, with 14 bases left between them.

The rearrangement joins TRBV5-6 to TRBJ2-7, with D possibly TRBD1 on 6 matching bases. The CDR3 contains 13 residues. V was pared by 4 bases and J by 3 bases, with 11 bases between. Germline V gives CDR1 SGHDT, CDR2 YYEEEE. CDR3 bases: TGTGCCAGCAGCCGGGCGGACAGCTACGAGCAGTACTTC. Amino acid sequence: CASSRADSYEQYF.

This clonotype occurred many times. The chain uses TRBV5-1 and TRBJ2-1; 11 nucleotides match TRBD2. V was pared by 1 base and J by 4 bases, with 4 bases of the junction left unmatched. This CDR3 has 16 residues. Germline V gives CDR1 SGHRS, CDR2 YFSETQ. In nucleotides, the CDR3 is TGCGCCAGCAGCTTGTCCGGGACTAGCGGATACAATGAGCAGTTCTTC. Translation gives CASSLSGTSGYNEQFF.

This chain links TRBV7-9 with TRBJ1-3; unclear D gene. V shed 10 bases and J shed 2 bases, with 15 bases lying between them. Germline V gene data show CDR1 as SEHNR and CDR2 as FQNEAQ (reference sequence). This CDR3 spans 14 amino acids. The CDR3 DNA reads as TGTGCCACCAGAAGCATAGGTGCTGGAAACACCATATATTTT. Translated: CATRSIGAGNTIYF.

The sample holds many counts of this clonotype. This sequence joins TRBV7-9 and TRBJ2-7; D tentatively reads TRBD1 or TRBD2 (5 bases each). Germline V gene sequence: CDR1 SEHNR, CDR2 FQNEAQ (reference sequence). The V gene lost 5 bases and the J gene lost 2 bases, with 13 bases spanning the gap. The CDR3 extends over 14 amino acids. CDR3 bases: TGTGCCAGCAGCATTTGGGACGGGGCCTACGAGCAGTACTTC. Translation gives CASSIWDGAYEQYF.

This clonotype was picked up a small number of times. In DNA, the CDR3 is TGTGCCAGCAGCTTAGAAACTGACAGGGGAGGCTATGGCTACACCTTC. Amino acids: CASSLETDRGGYGYTF. V gene TRBV7-2 combines with J gene TRBJ1-2, with TRBD1 identical over 8 bases. V lost 1 base, J lost 4 bases, and 8 bases stayed unmatched. The CDR3 extends over 16 amino acids. In germline, CDR1 is SGHTA, CDR2 FQGNSA. The full variable domain, its missing parts supplied by reference TRBV7-2 and TRBJ1-2, is GAGVSQSPSNKVTEKGKDVELRCDPISGHTALYWYRQSLGQGLEFLIYFQGNSAPDKSGLPSDRFSAERTGGSVSTLTIQRTQQEDSAVYLCASSLETDRGGYGYTFGSGTRLTVV.

There are many counts of this clonotype. The J gene is TRBJ2-3, the V gene TRBV3-1, with TRBD2 identical over 8 bases. The germline CDR1 and CDR2 sequences are LGHDT and YNNKEL (reference sequence). The junction had 5 bases not matched to a gene; V was cut back by 4 bases and J by 2 bases. The CDR3 consists of 15 residues. The CDR3 spells CASSPSGGDTDTQYF. The CDR3 nucleotides are TGTGCCAGCAGCCCGAGCGGGGGCGACACAGATACGCAGTATTTT.

The rearrangement uses TRBV20-1 and TRBJ2-3, with 9 bases identical to TRBD1. V was pared by 3 bases and J by 4 bases, with 11 bases of the junction left unmatched. CDR1 is DFQATT and CDR2 is SNEGSKA in the germline V gene (reference sequence). This CDR3 comprises 16 residues. This chain's CDR3 is CSARPRGQGRADTQYF. The CDR3 coding sequence is TGCAGTGCTAGGCCTCGAGGACAGGGGAGGGCAGATACGCAGTATTTT.

This clonotype appeared a few times. The chain has TRBV9 and TRBJ1-5; D unresolved. This CDR3 has 15 residues. V lost 1 base and J lost 0, with 8 bases in between. Per the germline V gene, CDR1 is SGDLS and CDR2 is YYNGEE. CDR3 sequence reads: CASSVNSNSNQPQHF. The CDR3 nucleotides read TGTGCCAGCAGCGTAAACAGCAATAGCAATCAGCCCCAGCATTTT.

The CDR3 DNA reads TGTGCCAGCAGCCACAACAGGGGGAGGGACACTGAAGCTTTCTTT. Translating gives CASSHNRGRDTEAFF. V is TRBV11-2 and J is TRBJ1-1; 8 bases are a match to TRBD1. V was clipped by 5 bases and J by 3 bases; unmatched bases: 8. CDR3 size: 15 residues. Germline V gives CDR1 SGHAT, CDR2 FQNNGV.